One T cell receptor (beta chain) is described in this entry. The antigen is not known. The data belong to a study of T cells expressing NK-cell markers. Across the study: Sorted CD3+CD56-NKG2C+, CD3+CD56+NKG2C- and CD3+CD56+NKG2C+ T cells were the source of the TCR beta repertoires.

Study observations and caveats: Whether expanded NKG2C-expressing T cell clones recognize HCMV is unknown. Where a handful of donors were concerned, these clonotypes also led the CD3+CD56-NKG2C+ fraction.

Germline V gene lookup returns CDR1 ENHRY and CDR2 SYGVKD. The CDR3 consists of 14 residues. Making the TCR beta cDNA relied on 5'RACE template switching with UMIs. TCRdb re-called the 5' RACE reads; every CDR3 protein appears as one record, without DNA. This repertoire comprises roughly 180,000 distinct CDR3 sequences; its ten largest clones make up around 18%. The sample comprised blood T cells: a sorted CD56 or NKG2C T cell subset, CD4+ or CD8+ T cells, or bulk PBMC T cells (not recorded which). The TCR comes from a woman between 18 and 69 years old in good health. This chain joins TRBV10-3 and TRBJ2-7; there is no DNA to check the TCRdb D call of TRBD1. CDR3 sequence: CAISEVRVGHEQYF.